Each of the 5 T cell receptor beta chains below was sequenced from the same sample in a study of blood T cell repertoires in COVID-19. Profiled with immunoSEQ multiplex PCR; TCRdb holds only in-frame clones, not every one. This sample yields some 170,000 clones, of which roughly nine tenths are seen a single time; roughly a sixth belongs to the top ten. Sample: peripheral blood. The receptors stem from a man aged 55-75 years with active or convalescent COVID-19.

This chain connects TRBV5-3 to TRBJ1-2; D remains ambiguous. TRBV5-3 is classed as an ORF, of uncertain function. CDR3 size: 14 residues. The V end lost 0 bases, the J end lost 5 bases, and 11 bases lay between the germline ends. CDR3 nucleotide sequence: TGTGCCAGAAGCTTGGTGGTTGCACGGTATGGCTACACCTTC. This encodes CARSLVVARYGYTF.

The chain uses TRBV10-1 and TRBJ1-1; D uncertain. Germline loops: CDR1 WNHNN, CDR2 SYGVQD (reference sequence). CDR3 length: 15 residues. V was trimmed by 2 bases and J by 1 base, leaving 11 bases between them. CDR3 residues: CASSEIAGSNTEAFF. DNA of the CDR3: TGCGCCAGCAGTGAGATTGCGGGCTCGAACACTGAAGCTTTCTTT.

This chain uses TRBV2 with TRBJ2-7; maybe TRBD1 (6 bases). The germline CDR1 and CDR2 sequences are SNHLY and FYNNEI. V lost 7 bases to trimming and J lost 7 bases, with 17 bases between them. The CDR3 sequence is 13 residues long. The CDR3 DNA follows: TGTGCCAGCATCTTACAGGGTCGGAGGGAGCAGTACTTC. Encoded protein: CASILQGRREQYF.

This sequence joins TRBV7-9 and TRBJ2-3; 9 bases map to TRBD2. The germline V gene encodes CDR1 SEHNR and CDR2 FQNEAQ (reference sequence). With 3 bases clipped from V and 4 bases from J, the junction kept 11 bases outside the gene matches. The CDR3 spans 17 residues. The CDR3 nucleotides read TGTGCCAGCAGCTTTAGGCTAGCGGGGAACGGCGCAGATACGCAGTATTTT. Amino acid sequence: CASSFRLAGNGADTQYF.

The chain uses TRBV2 and TRBJ1-5, with 9 bases fitting TRBD1. The CDR3 totals 14 residues. Unmatched junction bases numbered 6, after V lost 6 bases and J lost 6 bases. Germline V lookup: CDR1 SNHLY, CDR2 FYNNEI. DNA of the CDR3: TGTGCCAGCAGCGCAGACAGGGGGGTTCAGCCCCAGCATTTT. Encoded protein: CASSADRGVQPQHF.